This T cell receptor (beta chain) was sequenced for a study of T cell responses to AZD1222 COVID-19 vaccine (dated by TCRdb to the early 2020s). About the investigation overall: A total of more than 230 trial participants underwent TCR sequencing, of whom under 220 had received two doses of AZD1222 and around 26 had received two doses of the MenACWY control vaccine. Enrollment into the trials was organized by age into subgroups of 18-55, 56-69 and 70-plus years, and those subgroups contained around 150, 28 and 57 TCR-sequenced participants, respectively. The paper's findings and limits, for the study overall: CD4 TCRs associated with the vaccine covered the entire spike protein, and the dominant responses were in regions 160-218 and 743-854. No day 14 peak-response samples were available, so repertoires were characterized only after the peak T cell response. After two AZD1222 doses, both the breadth and the depth of spike-specific TCRs were significantly higher than at day 0 and than in MenACWY recipients. Conclusions about previously exposed vaccinees were limited because only six AZD1222 recipients were SARS-CoV-2 seropositive at baseline. Participants were mostly white British, with more females than males. The authors suggested clonal diversity may have been underestimated. Reportedly, close to half of the unique spike-specific TCRs recognized epitopes lying outside the regions that are mutated in the B.1.351 and B.1.1.7 variants. In the small 56-69-year group, the increase in depth fell short of significance, most likely because of low power.

This specimen's time point label, interpreted: about 28 days (+/-7) after the second vaccine dose. AZD1222 recipients given second doses at about 4 weeks or at about 12 weeks were pooled, since spike-specific TCR depth and breadth were not found to differ between the two schedules. Samples from vaccinated people were obtained from the UK trials COV001 and COV002, which included a single-blind randomized controlled phase 2/3 trial of AZD1222 (ChAdOx1 nCoV-19) in healthy adults. Trial participant PBMC samples were collected at day 0 and day 28 after the second dose for TCRbeta chain sequencing. Points on this clone: Its antigen target is currently unknown. Per-nucleotide qualities are absent, and no much larger clonotype sits a single base away.

The germline V gene (reference sequence) sets CDR1 to MNHEY and CDR2 to SMNVEV. Taken from cysteine to phenylalanine, the CDR3 has 13 residues. The sequence is cut down to CDR3 DNA, 39 bases in frame from base 1. Trimming accounts for 2 bases at V and 6 bases at J, while the number of junction bases matched to no gene is 0. The CDR3 regions of human TCRbeta chains were analyzed by immunosequencing. The published analysis was carried out like this. TCRs in the repertoires were matched against a reference library of SARS-CoV-2-specific TCRs that had been generated with the MIRA antigen-specificity platform. Breadth was defined as the fraction of unique TCRs that were SARS-CoV-2-associated, and depth was defined as the fraction of total T cells that were SARS-CoV-2-associated. Using the MIRA data, each spike-specific TCR was assigned both to the spike region to which the TCR was reactive and to a CD4 or CD8 class. Log10-transformed breadth and depth values were compared by one-way ANOVA with Sidak's multiple comparisons tests. TCRdb stores this immuneACCESS table with in-frame sequences only. Part of the clones is absent; in the studies checked, under half of the shortfall reflects unresolved V genes, and no reason is known for the rest. The V and J calls and clone size are taken from that table; D and trimming were inferred from the DNA. The sample table records about 120,000 clones; roughly 92% of these occur just once. The ten largest clones add up to 1.5% to 2% of the sample.

The receptor comes from an adult who received the AZD1222 COVID-19 vaccine. The input for sequencing was peripheral blood, taken 28 days after the second AZD1222 dose. The chain couples TRBV27 to TRBJ1-5, with 8 bases aligning to TRBD1. The nucleotide sequence reads TGTGCCAGCAGTTTAGACAGGGGTCAGCCCCAGCATTTT. Its translation is CASSLDRGQPQHF.